Listed below are T cell receptor beta chains from one sample, sequenced in a study of identifying expanded T cells in peripheral blood. Profiling relied on immunoSEQ multiplex PCR, and the TCRdb table lists in-frame clones only, not all of them. The repertoire holds more than 65,000 clones, with 89% as singletons. Input material: blood. The source of these receptors is a person aged 18 to 75 in good health. The CDR3 runs from the conserved cysteine through the conserved F or W. The order of the fields is J gene, clone size, D gene, V gene, CDR3 protein, CDR3 DNA. A D gene is named only where the DNA matches it firmly. Rows may omit the clone size; those that give it use once, few, many or a size class.

>TRBJ2-7|.|.|TRBV7-5
CVRSLGGRASGRQTSYEQYF
TGTGTCAGAAGCTTAGGGGGTAGGGCTAGCGGGAGACAGACCTCCTACGAGCAGTACTTC
>TRBJ2-7|.|.|TRBV11-3
CASSLPGSLWEQYF
TGTGCCAGCAGCTTACCGGGATCCCTTTGGGAGCAGTACTTC
>TRBJ1-2|.|.|TRBV4-1
CASSYDRRYGYTF
TGCGCCAGCAGCTACGACAGGAGGTATGGCTACACCTTC
>TRBJ1-2|.|.|TRBV6-5
CASSYSFRESGYTF
TGTGCCAGCAGTTACTCGTTCAGGGAGAGTGGCTACACCTTC
>TRBJ1-4|.|.|TRBV15
CATSRERFEKLFF
TGTGCCACCAGCAGAGAGAGGTTTGAAAAACTGTTTTTT
>TRBJ1-1|once|.|TRBV7-2
CASSVKSRRERNTEAFF
TGTGCCAGCAGCGTTAAATCGCGAAGGGAACGGAACACTGAAGCTTTCTTT
>TRBJ2-2|.|TRBD1|TRBV2
CASSWDRGAGELFF
TGTGCCAGCAGTTGGGACAGGGGTGCCGGGGAGCTGTTTTTT
>TRBJ2-2|few|TRBD1|TRBV25-1
CASSARTGAGTGELFF
TGTGCCAGCAGTGCAAGGACAGGGGCGGGCACCGGGGAGCTGTTTTTT
>TRBJ2-7|.|TRBD1|TRBV19
CASSHLGQGRSYEQYF
TGTGCCAGTAGCCACCTTGGACAGGGCCGCTCCTACGAGCAGTACTTC
>TRBJ1-1|.|TRBD1|TRBV5-1
CASSLAPGQGNTEAFF
TGCGCCAGCAGCTTGGCCCCAGGACAGGGGAACACTGAAGCTTTCTTT
>TRBJ2-5|.|.|TRBV19
CASSNQGVKKTQYF
TGTGCCAGTAGTAACCAGGGTGTGAAGAAGACCCAGTACTTC
>TRBJ2-3|.|.|TRBV10-3
CAISESTGRTDTQYF
TGTGCCATCAGTGAGTCGACCGGGAGAACAGATACGCAGTATTTT
>TRBJ1-4|.|.|TRBV19
CASSIQLATNEKLFF
TGTGCCAGTAGTATACAACTTGCAACTAATGAAAAACTGTTTTTT
>TRBJ2-7|.|TRBD2|TRBV13
CASSLDSGNSYEQYF
TGTGCCAGCAGCCTGGATAGCGGGAACTCCTACGAGCAGTACTTC
>TRBJ2-3|.|.|TRBV5-4
CASIPNQGSTDTQYF
TGTGCCAGCATCCCCAATCAGGGAAGCACAGATACGCAGTATTTT
>TRBJ2-2|.|TRBD2|TRBV28
CASSLYPGGRTGELFF
TGTGCCAGCAGTTTATACCCGGGAGGAAGGACCGGGGAGCTGTTTTTT
>TRBJ2-7|.|.|TRBV5-4
CASSYRYEQYF
TGTGCCAGCAGCTATCGATACGAGCAGTACTTC
>TRBJ2-1|.|TRBD2|TRBV9
CASSANLAGEGYNEQFF
TGTGCCAGCAGCGCAAACTTAGCGGGAGAGGGGTACAATGAGCAGTTCTTC
>TRBJ1-2|.|.|TRBV6-6
CASSLGDYGYTF
TGTGCCAGCAGTTTGGGAGACTATGGCTACACCTTC
>TRBJ2-7|many|.|TRBV27
CASSFSGNYEQYF
TGTGCCAGCAGTTTTTCCGGGAACTACGAGCAGTACTTC
>TRBJ2-1|.|.|TRBV4-2
CASSQDVGSHNEQFF
TGTGCCAGCAGCCAAGATGTCGGGAGTCACAATGAGCAGTTCTTC
>TRBJ2-3|.|.|TRBV9
CASSVGRSGRPSTDTQYF
TGTGCCAGCAGCGTAGGCAGATCGGGGCGACCTAGCACAGATACGCAGTATTTT